Listed here is a single T cell receptor beta chain. The data belong to a study of blood T cell repertoires in COVID-19. Study summary: Acute and convalescent COVID-19 samples came from the United States, Italy and Spain. From T cells, B-cell-depleted T cells, or PBMCs came the material, which was cDNA or gDNA.

Exposed study participants had met a COVID-19 case within 2 weeks before entry. Original methodology: From reference gene primer amplification, estimates of nucleated cell counts were derived. Produced via immunoSEQ multiplex PCR; TCRdb's table is partial and in-frame only. Clone size and V and J calls were adopted from that table, with D and trimming inferred from the DNA. Of hundreds of thousands of clones listed, approximately 78% were seen once; the top ten hold more than 4%. The CDR3 covers 13 residues. The ends were cut back, 5 bases at V and 3 bases at J, with 11 bases in the middle. Germline loops: CDR1 SGDLS, CDR2 YYNGEE.

The sequence was collected from a man in his forties who had been exposed to COVID-19. This sequence joins TRBV9 and TRBJ2-5; D gene unclear. Sequenced sample: PBMCs or T cells enriched from blood (not recorded which). The chain's CDR3 is CASRPLGEETQYF. The CDR3 DNA sequence: TGTGCCAGCAGACCCCTCGGAGAAGAGACCCAGTACTTC.